Each of the 25 T cell receptor beta chains below was sequenced from the same sample in a study of CD8+CD57+ T cells in acquired aplastic anemia. Genomic DNA constituted the template upon which TCR beta VDJ and CDR3 profiling was performed. Via MiXCR, TCRdb re-called the reads, giving one row per CDR3 protein. Of 250,000 to 350,000 distinct CDR3 sequences listed, 45% to 70% are singletons. The sample consisted of sorted CD4+, CD8+, or CD8+CD57+ T cells (not recorded which) from PBMCs. The source is a human donor with severe aplastic anemia or a healthy control (not recorded which).

The rearrangement links TRBV25-1 to TRBJ1-6; TRBD1 agrees at 7 bases. This CDR3 contains 18 residues. V dropped 3 bases and J dropped 0; count of bases not matched to a gene: 8. Germline values: CDR1 MGHDK, CDR2 SYGVNS. In DNA form, the CDR3 reads TGTGCCAGCAGTGATGACAGGGCTAGGGGCTCCTATAATTCACCCCTCCACTTT. Translation: CASSDDRARGSYNSPLHF.

The chain links TRBV12-3 or TRBV12-4 to TRBJ2-7; tentatively, D is TRBD2 (5 bases). Trimming took 3 bases from V and 4 from J, leaving 10 bases between them. CDR3 length equals 13 residues. CDR3 amino acids: CASSFGINYEQYF. The CDR3 DNA sequence: TGTGCCAGCAGTTTCGGGATAAATTACGAGCAGTACTTC.

This chain uses TRBV5-4 with TRBJ2-7; 13 bases agree with TRBD2. CDR1 and CDR2 from the germline V gene are SGHNT and YYREEE (reference sequence). CDR3 length: 16 residues. Trimming cost V 4 bases and J 4 bases; bases outside gene matches: 8. This CDR3 reads CASSMRTSGSRYEQYF. The CDR3 DNA follows: TGTGCCAGCAGCATGCGGACTAGCGGGAGTAGGTACGAGCAGTACTTC.

The rearrangement links TRBV10-3 to TRBJ2-7, with 12 bases identical to TRBD2. The ends lost 2 bases at V and 6 bases at J; junction bases unmatched: 8. CDR1 and CDR2 (germline): ENHRY, SYGVKD. CDR3 length: 16 amino acids. This chain's CDR3 is CAISEGLAGRLSEQYF. The CDR3 nucleotides are TGTGCCATCAGTGAGGGACTAGCGGGGAGGTTAAGCGAGCAGTACTTC.

This chain connects TRBV7-6 to TRBJ2-7; D remains unclear. CDR1 and CDR2 (germline): SGHVS, FNYEAQ. The CDR3 extends over 12 amino acids. V was pared by 8 bases and J by 5 bases, with 13 bases between. CDR3 loop: CASVSLFHEQYF. Here the CDR3 DNA reads TGTGCCAGCGTAAGTCTCTTCCACGAGCAGTACTTC. The full variable domain, completed using reference TRBV7-6 and TRBJ2-7, is GAGVSQSPRYKVTKRGQDVALRCDPISGHVSLYWYRQALGQGPEFLTYFNYEAQQDKSGLPNDRFSAERPEGSISTLTIQRTEQRDSAMYRCASVSLFHEQYFGPGTRLTVT.

This clonotype was counted at least ten times. The rearrangement uses TRBV6-1 and TRBJ1-6, with TRBD1 as a possible D gene (6 bases). CDR1 and CDR2 from the germline V gene are MNHNS and SASEGT. Trimming shortened V by 5 bases and J by 3 bases, and 11 bases separated the two germline ends. The CDR3 totals 15 residues. The CDR3 coding sequence is TGTGCCAGCAGTTCCAGGGGACACTATAATTCACCCCTCCACTTT. Translated, it gives CASSSRGHYNSPLHF.

The CDR3 is CSAIRGSPNTEAFF. CDR3 nucleotide sequence: TGCAGTGCCATCCGGGGCTCACCGAACACTGAAGCTTTCTTT. The chain has TRBV20-1 and TRBJ1-1, with D perhaps TRBD1 (5 bases). This CDR3 has 14 amino acids. Between the trimmed V and J ends, which lost 6 bases and 1 base, there was a span of 15 bases. Germline V gene sequence: CDR1 DFQATT, CDR2 SNEGSKA (reference sequence).

Worth noting for this clonotype: A much larger clone lies a single base off, so this may be a read error. The chain carries TRBV7-8 and TRBJ1-1; no reliable D call. V was pared by 8 bases and J by 3 bases, with 13 bases between. The CDR3 contains 13 residues. Germline V CDR1 and CDR2: SGHVS, FQNEAQ. The CDR3 loop is CASGSTADTEAFF. CDR3 nucleotide sequence: TGTGCCAGCGGCTCCACAGCAGACACTGAAGCTTTCTTT.

V gene TRBV10-1 combines with J gene TRBJ2-1, with 8 positions matching TRBD2. Germline CDR1 reads WNHNN; CDR2 reads SYGVQD (reference sequence). V shed 10 bases, J shed 6 bases, and the junction held 14 bases outside the gene matches. CDR3 length: 15 amino acids. DNA for the CDR3: TGCGCCATCACCCGGGTGGTAGCGGGATGCAATGAGCAGTTCTTC. Translating gives CAITRVVAGCNEQFF.

This chain uses TRBV4-3 with TRBJ2-7; TRBD1 agrees at 10 bases. CDR1 and CDR2 (germline): LGHNA, YSLEER. V was pared by 1 base and J by 0 bases, with 0 bases of the junction left unmatched. The CDR3 length is 15 residues. The CDR3 loop is CASSQGDRGSYEQYF. CDR3 bases: TGCGCCAGCAGCCAAGGGGACAGGGGCTCCTACGAGCAGTACTTC.

The chain uses TRBV9 and TRBJ2-7; either TRBD1 or TRBD2 may fit D (5 bases each). The CDR3 length is 14 residues. Germline loops: CDR1 SGDLS, CDR2 YYNGEE. The chain's CDR3 is CASDQYRLSYEQYF. The CDR3 bases are TGTGCTAGCGACCAATACAGGTTGTCCTACGAGCAGTACTTC.

The chain recombines TRBV7-3 with TRBJ1-2; TRBD1 agrees at 7 bases. The junction had 8 bases not matched to a gene; V was cut back by 4 bases and J by 6 bases. This CDR3 has 14 amino acids. The germline V gene encodes CDR1 SGHTA and CDR2 FQGTGA. The CDR3 protein is CASSSRQGWDGYTF. The CDR3 DNA sequence: TGTGCCAGCAGCTCCCGACAGGGCTGGGATGGCTACACCTTC.

J is TRBJ2-5 and V is TRBV9, with 11 bases aligning to TRBD2. Germline V CDR1 and CDR2: SGDLS, YYNGEE. The CDR3 is 17 amino acids. Trimming took 3 bases from V and 2 from J; bases not matched to a gene: 9. CDR3 sequence (DNA): TGTGCCAGCAGCGCGGACCCGCTAGCGGGGGGACAAGAGACCCAGTACTTC. Translating gives CASSADPLAGGQETQYF.

The chain combines TRBV6-1 with TRBJ2-1; 7 bases map to TRBD1. Germline CDR1 MNHNS, CDR2 SASEGT. The ends lost 9 bases at V and 10 bases at J; junction bases unmatched: 3. The CDR3 totals 10 residues. The CDR3 sequence is CASEDREQFF. CDR3 in DNA: TGTGCCAGTGAGGACAGGGAGCAGTTCTTC.

Concerning this clonotype: The junction and the germline gene differ at one end; a read error may be behind it. The chain links TRBV6-2 or TRBV6-3 to TRBJ2-3, with 10 bases identical to TRBD2. The germline CDR1 and CDR2 sequences are MNHEY and SVGEGT. The CDR3 totals 15 residues. In nucleotides, the CDR3 is TGTGCCAGCAGTAAACCTCCCGGGACTAGCGATACGCAGTACTTT. Its protein is CASSKPPGTSDTQYF.

The genes are TRBV9 and TRBJ2-3; D uncertain. The CDR3 runs 12 residues. V shed 5 bases and J shed 9 bases, with 13 bases lying between them. CDR1 and CDR2 from the germline V gene are SGDLS and YYNGEE. The CDR3 is CASSPLVGTQYF. Here the CDR3 DNA reads TGTGCCAGCAGTCCCTTGGTAGGCACGCAGTATTTT. The full variable domain, its missing parts supplied by reference TRBV9 and TRBJ2-3, is DSGVTQTPKHLITATGQRVTLRCSPRSGDLSVYWYQQSLDQGLQFLIQYYNGEERAKGNILERFSAQQFPDLHSELNLSSLELGDSALYFCASSPLVGTQYFGPGTRLTVL.

The chain links TRBV7-6 to TRBJ1-2, with 8 nucleotides matching TRBD1. In germline, CDR1 is SGHVS, CDR2 FNYEAQ. The ends lost 5 bases at V and 4 bases at J; junction bases unmatched: 9. This CDR3 contains 15 residues. CDR3 in amino acids: CASSRAQGAGYGYTF. CDR3 sequence (DNA): TGTGCCAGCAGCCGGGCTCAGGGGGCGGGCTATGGCTACACCTTC.

This clonotype has at least ten counts. The chain joins TRBV5-6 to TRBJ2-7; D is possibly TRBD1 (6 bases). The CDR3 sequence is 14 residues long. The germline V gene encodes CDR1 SGHDT and CDR2 YYEEEE. The germline V and J ends were trimmed by 4 bases and 2 bases, with 13 bases remaining between them. DNA for the CDR3: TGTGCCAGCAGCGTCCGGGACACAGCCTACGAGCAGTACTTC. Residues: CASSVRDTAYEQYF. The full variable domain, its missing parts supplied by reference TRBV5-6 and TRBJ2-7, is DAGVTQSPTHLIKTRGQQVTLRCSPKSGHDTVSWYQQALGQGPQFIFQYYEEEERQRGNFPDRFSGHQFPNYSSELNVNALLLGDSALYLCASSVRDTAYEQYFGPGTRLTVT.

J is TRBJ2-3 and V is TRBV25-1; the D gene could be TRBD1 or TRBD2 (5 bases each). Trimming took off 1 base at V and 4 bases at J, with 18 bases between the two ends. CDR3 length: 17 amino acids. CDR1 MGHDK and CDR2 SYGVNS come from the germline V gene. The CDR3 region is CASSEFEGRGVADTQYF. CDR3 nucleotides: TGTGCCAGCAGTGAATTCGAGGGACGGGGAGTCGCAGATACGCAGTATTTT.

Here the CDR3 DNA reads TGTGCTAGAGTCCCAGGGACTAGCGGCACCGGGGAGCTGTTTTTT. It specifies CARVPGTSGTGELFF. The genes are TRBV10-3 and TRBJ2-2, with TRBD2 matching over 11 bases. CDR3 length equals 15 residues. The germline CDR1 and CDR2 sequences are ENHRY and SYGVKD.

The chain has TRBV29-1 and TRBJ2-5; possible D gene TRBD1, 6 bases. Per germline, CDR1 SQVTM and CDR2 ANQGSEA. V was clipped by 3 bases and J by 4 bases, with 12 bases between them. There are 13 residues in the CDR3. The DNA of the CDR3 is TGCAGCGTTGACGCGGTACAGGGAGAGACCCAGTACTTC. It codes for CSVDAVQGETQYF. Using reference TRBV29-1 and TRBJ2-5 for the parts outside the CDR3, the full variable domain is SAVISQKPSRDICQRGTSLTIQCQVDSQVTMMFWYRQQPGQSLTLIATANQGSEATYESGFVIDKFPISRPNLTFSTLTVSNMSPEDSSIYLCSVDAVQGETQYFGPGTRLLVL.

V gene TRBV7-9 combines with J gene TRBJ2-5; D is undetermined. Germline V gives CDR1 SEHNR, CDR2 FQNEAQ (reference sequence). V lost 2 bases and J lost 1, with 5 bases in between. This CDR3 region has 13 residues. CDR3 sequence reads: CASSLLAQETQYF. The CDR3 region has the DNA TGTGCCAGCAGCTTACTGGCCCAAGAGACCCAGTACTTC. Using reference TRBV7-9 and TRBJ2-5 for the parts outside the CDR3, the full variable domain is DTGVSQNPRHKITKRGQNVTFRCDPISEHNRLYWYRQTLGQGPEFLTYFQNEAQLEKSRLLSDRFSAERPKGSFSTLEIQRTEQGDSAMYLCASSLLAQETQYFGPGTRLLVL.

This chain uses TRBV10-3 with TRBJ2-3, with 8 bases matching TRBD2. CDR3 length: 17 residues. After removal of 3 bases from V and 2 bases from J, the junction contained 10 bases not matched to a gene. Germline CDR1 reads ENHRY; CDR2 reads SYGVKD. Here the CDR3 DNA reads TGTGCCATCAGTGAAGGATTAGCGGGGAGCCTCACAGATACGCAGTATTTT. Its translation is CAISEGLAGSLTDTQYF.

As to this clonotype: This CDR3 is missing its conserved last phenylalanine or tryptophan, likely due to a read error. The chain uses TRBV7-3 and TRBJ2-7, with D perhaps TRBD1 (5 bases). V lost 5 bases and J 5 bases, leaving 19 bases between the germline ends. Germline V gene sequence: CDR1 SGHTA, CDR2 FQGTGA. CDR3 length: 15 amino acids. The CDR3 spells CASSPLGQGENEQYL. The CDR3 region has the DNA TGTGCCAGCAGCCCACTGGGGCAGGGTGAAAACGAGCAGTACCTA.

V and J are TRBV20-1 and TRBJ1-2; weak D call: TRBD1 (6 bases). Germline V lookup: CDR1 DFQATT, CDR2 SNEGSKA (reference sequence). This CDR3 contains 14 residues. Trimming cost V 6 bases and J 4 bases, with 18 bases left between them. The CDR3 DNA sequence: TGCAGTGCCACCTCCGATGGGGGCATCTATGGCTACACCTTC. Translating gives CSATSDGGIYGYTF.